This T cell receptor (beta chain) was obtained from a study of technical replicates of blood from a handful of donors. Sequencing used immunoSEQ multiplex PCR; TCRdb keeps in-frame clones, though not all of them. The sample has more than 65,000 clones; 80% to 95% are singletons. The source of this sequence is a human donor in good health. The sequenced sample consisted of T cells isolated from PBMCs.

The CDR3 bases are TGTGCCAGCAGCCGAGTGGGACTGAACTCTGGAAACACCATATATTTT. It is translated as CASSRVGLNSGNTIYF. The chain uses TRBV7-6 and TRBJ1-3, with a weak D call TRBD1 (5 bases). In germline, CDR1 is SGHVS, CDR2 FNYEAQ. Trimming removed 5 bases at V and 0 bases at J, with 14 bases between. The CDR3 is 16 residues long.